Listed below are T cell receptor beta chains from one sample, sequenced in a study of blood T cell repertoires in COVID-19. Only in-frame clones appear in the TCRdb table, and some are missing; sequencing was by immunoSEQ multiplex PCR. In the table there are 300,000 to 350,000 clones, approximately 89% of which are singletons. Source material: peripheral blood. Receptor source: a woman in her fifties or sixties with COVID-19, enrolled during active disease. CDR3s include the opening cysteine and the closing phenylalanine or tryptophan. The D gene is left open where the match is weak. Clone size appears in some rows only: once, few, many, or a class for an expanded clone.

v_call: TRBV7-9
clone_size: -
d_call: TRBD2
j_call: TRBJ2-3
cdr3_aa: CASSLAGGADTQYF
cdr3_nt: TGTGCCAGCAGCTTAGCGGGGGGGGCAGATACGCAGTATTTT

v_call: TRBV6-5
clone_size: -
d_call: TRBD1
j_call: TRBJ1-1
cdr3_aa: CASIQRGHTEAFF
cdr3_nt: TGTGCCAGCATTCAAAGGGGGCACACTGAAGCTTTCTTT

v_call: TRBV5-5
clone_size: -
d_call: TRBD1
j_call: TRBJ1-6
cdr3_aa: CASTGQLSSYNSPLHF
cdr3_nt: TGTGCCAGCACGGGACAGCTGAGCTCCTATAATTCACCCCTCCACTTT

v_call: TRBV5-1
clone_size: -
d_call: -
j_call: TRBJ2-4
cdr3_aa: CASSPLVAQNIQYF
cdr3_nt: TGCGCCAGCAGTCCCTTAGTTGCCCAAAACATTCAGTACTTC

v_call: TRBV9
clone_size: -
d_call: TRBD2
j_call: TRBJ2-5
cdr3_aa: CASSPSGGETQYF
cdr3_nt: TGTGCCAGCAGCCCTAGCGGAGGGGAGACCCAGTACTTC

v_call: TRBV7-9
clone_size: -
d_call: -
j_call: TRBJ1-1
cdr3_aa: CASSLVFEAFF
cdr3_nt: TGTGCCAGCAGCTTAGTATTTGAAGCTTTCTTT

v_call: TRBV9
clone_size: -
d_call: -
j_call: TRBJ1-5
cdr3_aa: CASSGTGLGNQPQHF
cdr3_nt: TGTGCCAGCAGCGGTACAGGGTTAGGCAATCAGCCCCAGCATTTT

v_call: TRBV27
clone_size: -
d_call: TRBD1
j_call: TRBJ1-1
cdr3_aa: CASSGRTGRTEAFF
cdr3_nt: TGTGCCAGCAGTGGACGGACAGGTCGGACTGAAGCTTTCTTT

v_call: TRBV27
clone_size: -
d_call: TRBD1
j_call: TRBJ2-5
cdr3_aa: CASSRTGILTRETQYF
cdr3_nt: TGTGCCAGCAGCCGGACAGGGATCCTAACGAGAGAGACCCAGTACTTC

v_call: TRBV5-1
clone_size: -
d_call: -
j_call: TRBJ2-6
cdr3_aa: CASSTTASGANVLTF
cdr3_nt: TGCGCCAGCAGCACGACAGCCTCTGGGGCCAACGTCCTGACTTTC

v_call: TRBV10-2
clone_size: -
d_call: -
j_call: TRBJ2-7
cdr3_aa: CASSAGRSTYEQYF
cdr3_nt: TGCGCCAGCAGTGCTGGGCGTTCGACCTACGAGCAGTACTTC

v_call: TRBV9
clone_size: few
d_call: TRBD1
j_call: TRBJ1-2
cdr3_aa: CASSADRNYGYTF
cdr3_nt: TGTGCCAGCAGCGCGGACAGGAACTATGGCTACACCTTC

v_call: TRBV28
clone_size: once
d_call: -
j_call: TRBJ1-2
cdr3_aa: CASSFPVGGVNYGYTF
cdr3_nt: TGTGCCAGCAGTTTCCCCGTTGGCGGGGTAAACTATGGCTACACCTTC

v_call: TRBV11-2
clone_size: few
d_call: TRBD2
j_call: TRBJ2-1
cdr3_aa: CASSRLAGYNEQFF
cdr3_nt: TGTGCCAGCAGTCGACTAGCGGGGTACAATGAGCAGTTCTTC

v_call: TRBV2
clone_size: once
d_call: -
j_call: TRBJ2-7
cdr3_aa: CASSGRPVGGRSSYEQYF
cdr3_nt: TGTGCCAGCAGTGGACGCCCGGTGGGGGGTCGTAGCTCCTACGAGCAGTACTTC

v_call: TRBV27
clone_size: once
d_call: -
j_call: TRBJ1-1
cdr3_aa: CASSIYLGSGEAFF
cdr3_nt: TGTGCCAGCAGTATCTACCTGGGCAGCGGGGAAGCTTTCTTT

v_call: TRBV6-5
clone_size: -
d_call: -
j_call: TRBJ1-5
cdr3_aa: CATTEGRNQPQHF
cdr3_nt: TGTGCCACTACGGAGGGGCGCAATCAGCCCCAGCATTTT

v_call: TRBV5-1
clone_size: -
d_call: TRBD1
j_call: TRBJ2-7
cdr3_aa: CASTTTGNTYEQYF
cdr3_nt: TGCGCCAGCACTACGACAGGGAACACCTACGAGCAGTACTTC

v_call: TRBV7-9
clone_size: -
d_call: TRBD2
j_call: TRBJ2-7
cdr3_aa: CASSLGAGGYYEQYF
cdr3_nt: TGTGCCAGCAGCTTAGGAGCGGGGGGATATTACGAGCAGTACTTC

v_call: TRBV18
clone_size: -
d_call: -
j_call: TRBJ1-3
cdr3_aa: CTSSQGQNSGNTIYF
cdr3_nt: TGTACCAGCTCACAAGGACAGAACTCTGGAAACACCATATATTTT

v_call: TRBV5-1
clone_size: -
d_call: TRBD2
j_call: TRBJ2-7
cdr3_aa: CASSYKSGRRTSGGYEQYF
cdr3_nt: TGCGCCAGCAGTTATAAATCGGGACGGAGGACTAGCGGGGGATACGAGCAGTACTTC

v_call: TRBV9
clone_size: -
d_call: -
j_call: TRBJ2-1
cdr3_aa: CASSVGGVNEQFF
cdr3_nt: TGTGCCAGCAGCGTAGGCGGGGTCAATGAGCAGTTCTTC

v_call: TRBV7-9
clone_size: -
d_call: TRBD1
j_call: TRBJ2-3
cdr3_aa: CASSLDLILRGQGTDTQYF
cdr3_nt: TGTGCCAGCAGCTTAGACTTGATCCTCAGGGGGCAGGGTACAGATACGCAGTATTTT

v_call: TRBV9
clone_size: -
d_call: TRBD2
j_call: TRBJ2-1
cdr3_aa: CASSVSGGYNEQFF
cdr3_nt: TGTGCCAGCAGCGTTTCGGGGGGCTACAATGAGCAGTTCTTC

v_call: TRBV6-1
clone_size: -
d_call: -
j_call: TRBJ2-3
cdr3_aa: CASSDGHPPDTQYF
cdr3_nt: TGTGCCAGCAGTGATGGCCACCCCCCCGATACGCAGTATTTT

v_call: TRBV5-1
clone_size: -
d_call: TRBD1
j_call: TRBJ1-1
cdr3_aa: CASSRTTGGEMNTEAFF
cdr3_nt: TGCGCCAGCAGCCGCACAACAGGGGGGGAAATGAACACTGAAGCTTTCTTT

v_call: TRBV6-5
clone_size: -
d_call: TRBD1
j_call: TRBJ1-1
cdr3_aa: CASRPQGTVEAFF
cdr3_nt: TGTGCCAGCAGGCCCCAGGGGACAGTTGAAGCTTTCTTT

v_call: TRBV4-2
clone_size: -
d_call: -
j_call: TRBJ1-4
cdr3_aa: CASSQGAATNEKLFF
cdr3_nt: TGTGCCAGCAGCCAAGGGGCAGCAACTAATGAAAAACTGTTTTTT

v_call: TRBV4-2
clone_size: few
d_call: TRBD1
j_call: TRBJ1-3
cdr3_aa: CASSYLDRGITFGNTIYF
cdr3_nt: TGTGCCAGCAGCTACCTCGACAGGGGGATAACCTTTGGAAACACCATATATTTT

v_call: TRBV18
clone_size: few
d_call: TRBD1
j_call: TRBJ1-5
cdr3_aa: CASSPPQGANNQPQHF
cdr3_nt: TGTGCCAGCTCACCACCCCAGGGGGCTAACAATCAGCCCCAGCATTTT

v_call: TRBV28
clone_size: -
d_call: TRBD1
j_call: TRBJ1-5
cdr3_aa: CASTDRRRNQPQHF
cdr3_nt: TGTGCCAGCACGGACAGGAGGCGCAATCAGCCCCAGCATTTT

v_call: TRBV28
clone_size: -
d_call: -
j_call: TRBJ1-3
cdr3_aa: CASSPPMGLYAGNTIYF
cdr3_nt: TGTGCCAGCAGTCCCCCGATGGGGCTTTATGCTGGAAACACCATATATTTT

v_call: TRBV7-6
clone_size: -
d_call: -
j_call: TRBJ1-4
cdr3_aa: CASRRRGTTNEKLFF
cdr3_nt: TGTGCCAGCAGGCGGAGGGGAACAACTAATGAAAAACTGTTTTTT

v_call: TRBV7-2
clone_size: -
d_call: TRBD1
j_call: TRBJ1-1
cdr3_aa: CASSAGTGRLIAEAFF
cdr3_nt: TGTGCCAGCAGCGCCGGGACAGGTAGACTGATAGCTGAAGCTTTCTTT

v_call: TRBV19
clone_size: -
d_call: -
j_call: TRBJ2-7
cdr3_aa: CASSSGVAEQYF
cdr3_nt: TGTGCCAGCTCGTCGGGAGTTGCCGAGCAGTACTTC

v_call: TRBV5-1
clone_size: -
d_call: -
j_call: TRBJ1-4
cdr3_aa: CASSPTSTNEKLFF
cdr3_nt: TGCGCCAGCAGCCCCACTTCAACTAATGAAAAACTGTTTTTT

v_call: TRBV11-2
clone_size: once
d_call: TRBD1
j_call: TRBJ1-2
cdr3_aa: CASSITGEDYGYTF
cdr3_nt: TGTGCCAGCAGCATCACAGGGGAAGACTATGGCTACACCTTC

v_call: TRBV21-1
clone_size: -
d_call: -
j_call: TRBJ1-5
cdr3_aa: CASSRQGARQPQHF
cdr3_nt: TGTGCCAGCAGCAGGCAGGGGGCGCGTCAGCCCCAGCATTTT

v_call: TRBV6-5
clone_size: -
d_call: TRBD1
j_call: TRBJ2-2
cdr3_aa: CASSLRQGYTGELFF
cdr3_nt: TGTGCCAGCAGTTTACGACAGGGATACACCGGGGAGCTGTTTTTT